Listed below are T cell receptor beta chains from one sample, sequenced in a study of blood T cell repertoires in COVID-19. Produced via immunoSEQ multiplex PCR; TCRdb's table is partial and in-frame only. The repertoire holds some 150,000 clones, with roughly 89% as singletons. Material for sequencing was peripheral blood. These receptors originate from a man aged 55 to 70 with active or convalescent COVID-19. CDR3s include the opening cysteine and the closing phenylalanine or tryptophan. A D gene is named only where the DNA matches it firmly. Size tells how often a clone was seen (once, few, many) or the class of an expanded clone, and some rows leave it out.

clone size	V gene	J gene	D gene	CDR3 protein	CDR3 DNA
NA	TRBV11-2	TRBJ2-5	TRBD2	CASSWGGVGTSDQETQYF	TGTGCCAGCAGCTGGGGTGGTGTCGGGACTAGCGATCAAGAGACCCAGTACTTC
NA	TRBV19	TRBJ2-5	TRBD2	CASSGTSGQETQYF	TGTGCCAGTAGTGGGACTAGCGGTCAAGAGACCCAGTACTTC
few	TRBV23-1	TRBJ1-2	NA	CASSRGGNGRLYGYTF	TGCGCCAGCAGCCGCGGAGGAAACGGGAGACTGTATGGCTACACCTTC
NA	TRBV6-2/TRBV6-3	TRBJ1-2	TRBD1	CASSPDRGPNYGYTF	TGTGCCAGCAGCCCGGACAGGGGGCCTAACTATGGCTACACCTTC
NA	TRBV5-1	TRBJ2-7	NA	CASSPRQGGDEQYF	TGCGCCAGCAGCCCTCGACAGGGAGGCGACGAGCAGTACTTC
NA	TRBV9	TRBJ1-2	TRBD1	CASSLRDRPNYGYTF	TGTGCCAGCAGCTTAAGGGACAGGCCAAACTATGGCTACACCTTC
NA	TRBV14	TRBJ2-3	TRBD2	CASSQWGTRVGDTQYF	TGTGCCAGCAGCCAATGGGGGACTAGAGTCGGAGATACGCAGTATTTT
NA	TRBV19	TRBJ2-2	NA	CASSPKRDIRYANTGELFF	TGTGCCAGTAGTCCCAAGCGGGACATTCGATACGCGAACACCGGGGAGCTGTTTTTT
NA	TRBV13	TRBJ2-5	TRBD1	CASSLGQGDRGETQYF	TGTGCCAGCAGCTTAGGCCAGGGGGATAGAGGAGAGACCCAGTACTTC
NA	TRBV7-3	TRBJ2-2	NA	CASSLNPVGQNTGELFF	TGTGCCAGCAGCTTAAATCCGGTGGGACAAAACACCGGGGAGCTGTTTTTT
few	TRBV5-1	TRBJ2-7	TRBD1	CASSLGQGASEQYF	TGCGCCAGCAGCTTGGGGCAGGGGGCGAGCGAGCAGTACTTC
once	TRBV7-9	TRBJ1-1	NA	CASSLVLLEAFF	TGTGCCAGCAGCTTAGTACTGTTAGAAGCTTTCTTT